A selection of T cell receptor beta chains follows, all from one sample in a study of beta chain features in type 1 diabetes. Libraries were prepared by immunoSEQ multiplex PCR; TCRdb keeps only in-frame clonotypes and omits some of them. This sample has roughly 230,000 clones, with 9% to 10% found just once. Sequenced input: naive CD4+ T cells from blood. The receptors were sampled from a woman aged 18 to 35 in good health. Each CDR3 is given with its conserved first and last residue. D genes are given only for firm matches. The listing skips clone size in some rows; elsewhere it reads once, few, many or a size class.

TRBD2,few,TRBV4-1,TRBJ2-7,CASSQVLLGTSHEQYF,TGCGCCAGCAGCCAAGTCCTCCTCGGGACTAGCCACGAGCAGTACTTC
TRBD1,.,TRBV19,TRBJ1-1,CASSTSGTVNTEAFF,TGTGCCAGTAGTACCTCCGGGACAGTGAACACTGAAGCTTTCTTT
TRBD1,few,TRBV25-1,TRBJ1-1,CASRGTGATEAFF,TGTGCCAGCAGGGGGACAGGGGCCACTGAAGCTTTCTTT
.,few,TRBV18,TRBJ2-1,CASSPRDLYNEQFF,TGTGCCAGCTCACCGCGGGACCTCTACAATGAGCAGTTCTTC
TRBD1,few,TRBV28,TRBJ1-4,CASSFPGTGGEKLFF,TGTGCCAGCAGTTTCCCCGGGACAGGGGGAGAAAAACTGTTTTTT
TRBD1,.,TRBV6-5,TRBJ2-1,CASSRDRVTNNEQFF,TGTGCCAGCAGTCGGGACAGGGTTACCAACAATGAGCAGTTCTTC
TRBD2,few,TRBV5-4,TRBJ2-3,CASSFRLAGHTDTQYF,TGTGCCAGCAGCTTTAGACTAGCGGGTCACACAGATACGCAGTATTTT
.,.,TRBV10-3,TRBJ1-2,CAISESTRYGYTF,TGTGCCATCAGTGAGTCGACTCGATATGGCTACACCTTC
TRBD2,.,TRBV4-1,TRBJ2-2,CASSQERAAGDPNTGELFF,TGCGCCAGCAGCCAAGAGAGGGCAGCGGGAGACCCGAACACCGGGGAGCTGTTTTTT
TRBD2,.,TRBV5-4,TRBJ2-1,CASSLGGGPGNEQFF,TGTGCCAGCAGCTTGGGGGGAGGGCCCGGGAATGAGCAGTTCTTC
.,.,TRBV27,TRBJ2-7,CASSSLVAVSPSLNEQYF,TGTGCCAGCAGTTCCCTTGTCGCAGTCTCTCCGTCCCTCAACGAGCAGTACTTC
.,.,TRBV30,TRBJ2-1,CAWNNRVFNEQFF,TGTGCCTGGAATAATCGGGTTTTCAATGAGCAGTTCTTC
TRBD2,few,TRBV6-1,TRBJ2-7,CASSERTSGSPYEQYF,TGTGCCAGCAGTGAAAGGACTAGCGGGAGCCCCTACGAGCAGTACTTC
.,.,TRBV4-3,TRBJ2-7,CASSQEWQGSSYEQYF,TGCGCCAGCAGCCAAGAATGGCAGGGGAGCTCCTACGAGCAGTACTTC
.,.,TRBV7-3,TRBJ2-2,CASSSGYTGELFF,TGTGCCAGCAGCTCCGGTTACACCGGGGAGCTGTTTTTT
.,.,TRBV5-4,TRBJ2-7,CASSSPRGISYEQYF,TGTGCCAGCAGCTCCCCTAGGGGGATCTCCTACGAGCAGTACTTC
.,few,TRBV6-6,TRBJ2-5,CASTTRQGNRGETQYF,TGTGCCAGCACCACCCGCCAAGGCAATCGGGGGGAGACCCAGTACTTC
TRBD2,few,TRBV6-1,TRBJ2-7,CASSVGLAGPPYEQYF,TGTGCCAGCAGTGTTGGACTAGCGGGCCCTCCCTACGAGCAGTACTTC
.,few,TRBV27,TRBJ1-2,CASTRYGYTF,TGTGCCAGTACGAGGTATGGCTACACCTTC
TRBD1,.,TRBV14,TRBJ1-4,CASSQQGQGNEKLFF,TGTGCCAGCAGCCAGCAGGGACAGGGGAATGAAAAACTGTTTTTT
TRBD2,few,TRBV5-6,TRBJ2-1,CASSSSGLVSYNEQFF,TGTGCCAGCAGCTCCTCGGGACTAGTATCCTACAATGAGCAGTTCTTC
.,.,TRBV5-1,TRBJ2-3,CASSLAGISTDTQYF,TGCGCCAGCAGCTTGGCCGGGATAAGCACAGATACGCAGTATTTT